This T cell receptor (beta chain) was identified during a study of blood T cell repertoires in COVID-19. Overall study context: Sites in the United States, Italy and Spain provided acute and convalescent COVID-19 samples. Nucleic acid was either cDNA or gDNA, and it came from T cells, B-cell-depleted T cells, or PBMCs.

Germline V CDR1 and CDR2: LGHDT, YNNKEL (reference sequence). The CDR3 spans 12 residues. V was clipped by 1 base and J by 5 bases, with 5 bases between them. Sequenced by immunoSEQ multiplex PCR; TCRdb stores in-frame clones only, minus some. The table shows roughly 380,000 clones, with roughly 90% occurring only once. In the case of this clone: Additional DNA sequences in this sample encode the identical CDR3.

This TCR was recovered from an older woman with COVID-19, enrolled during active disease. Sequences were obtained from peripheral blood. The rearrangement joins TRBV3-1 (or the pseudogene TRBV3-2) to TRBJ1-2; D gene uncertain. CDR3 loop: CASSQARYGYTF. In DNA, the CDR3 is TGTGCCAGCAGCCAAGCGCGGTATGGCTACACCTTC.